This T cell receptor (beta chain) was observed in a study of shared clonotypes between healthy human individuals. The assay was immunoSEQ multiplex PCR, and TCRdb's table has in-frame clones only and misses some. The sample contains 470,000 or so clones, over 70% of which appear only once. This clone was counted between two and nine times. Germline assignment: CDR1 LNHNV and CDR2 YYDKDF (reference sequence). The CDR3 contains 12 residues. V was trimmed by 0 bases and J by 11 bases, leaving 7 bases between them. The TCR was taken from a middle-aged woman in good health. Some clones in this sample may be carry-over from other donors' samples. The specimen was PBMCs. The chain recombines TRBV15 with TRBJ2-2; D gene ambiguous. CDR3 DNA sequence: TGTGCCACCAGCAGAGAGGAAACTGAGCTGTTTTTT. This sequence encodes CATSREETELFF.